This is a list of T cell receptor beta chains from one sample in a study of regulatory T cells in long-lasting Graves disease. TCRdb re-called the multiplex PCR reads through MiXCR, storing one row per CDR3 protein. This table holds around 500,000 distinct CDR3 sequences, approximately 15% found once. This same sample was also taken into another study, of T cells in Graves' hyperthyroidism and ophthalmopathy.

Sequenced material: peripheral blood mononuclear cells (PBMCs), taken at new diagnosis, from a patient treated with antithyroid drugs. These TCRs come from a man aged 25-45 years with Graves disease. The CDR3 runs from the conserved cysteine through the conserved F or W. The D gene is left open where the match is weak. Where a row states a size, it is once, few, many or the class of an expanded clone; other rows omit it.

CDR3 DNA: TGTGCCAGCAGCCCGACAGCATACAATGAGCAGTTCTTC; CDR3 protein: CASSPTAYNEQFF; V gene: TRBV12-3/TRBV12-4; J gene: TRBJ2-1; clone size: many; D gene: -
CDR3 DNA: TGTGCCAGCAGTTACCTACCGACAGGGCCCTATAATTCACCCCTCCACTTT; CDR3 protein: CASSYLPTGPYNSPLHF; V gene: TRBV6-5; J gene: TRBJ1-6; clone size: many; D gene: TRBD1
CDR3 DNA: TGTGCCAGCAGTGTCGACTTACGGCGCCCCTACGAGCAGTACTTC; CDR3 protein: CASSVDLRRPYEQYF; V gene: TRBV27; J gene: TRBJ2-7; clone size: -; D gene: -
CDR3 DNA: TGTGCCAGCAGGCCATCCCCCAACAGGGGCGAACTGAGGGAGCAGTACTTC; CDR3 protein: CASRPSPNRGELREQYF; V gene: TRBV2; J gene: TRBJ2-7; clone size: many; D gene: TRBD1
CDR3 DNA: TGTGCCAGCAGCCGCCCCGGGAGGGGTAGGGCCTACGAGCAGTACTTC; CDR3 protein: CASSRPGRGRAYEQYF; V gene: TRBV11-2; J gene: TRBJ2-7; clone size: many; D gene: TRBD2
CDR3 DNA: TGTGCCAGCAGTGGGACTAGCGGAAGGACCCAGTACTTC; CDR3 protein: CASSGTSGRTQYF; V gene: TRBV6-1; J gene: TRBJ2-5; clone size: -; D gene: TRBD2
CDR3 DNA: TGCAGTGCTAGAGCGGGCTATGGCGAGCAGTACTTC; CDR3 protein: CSARAGYGEQYF; V gene: TRBV20-1; J gene: TRBJ2-7; clone size: many; D gene: -
CDR3 DNA: TGTGCCTGGAGCCCGAGCGGACTTGAGCAGTTCTTC; CDR3 protein: CAWSPSGLEQFF; V gene: TRBV30; J gene: TRBJ2-1; clone size: few; D gene: -
CDR3 DNA: TGTGCCAGCAGGCCACGACAGGTGTGGGACAATCAGCCCCAGCATTTT; CDR3 protein: CASRPRQVWDNQPQHF; V gene: TRBV6-1; J gene: TRBJ1-5; clone size: many; D gene: -
CDR3 DNA: TGCGCCAGCAGCTTGGACCCCGTCGATGAAGAGACCCAGTACTTC; CDR3 protein: CASSLDPVDEETQYF; V gene: TRBV5-1; J gene: TRBJ2-5; clone size: -; D gene: -
CDR3 DNA: TGCGCCAGCAGCTTGGGGGGGTTAGGCGAGCAGTACTTC; CDR3 protein: CASSLGGLGEQYF; V gene: TRBV5-1; J gene: TRBJ2-7; clone size: few; D gene: -
CDR3 DNA: TGCGCCAGCAGCTTTAGGAACAGGGCGGACGAGCAGTACTTC; CDR3 protein: CASSFRNRADEQYF; V gene: TRBV5-1; J gene: TRBJ2-7; clone size: -; D gene: -
CDR3 DNA: TGTGCCAGCATGAACTATGGCTACACCTTC; CDR3 protein: CASMNYGYTF; V gene: TRBV12-3/TRBV12-4; J gene: TRBJ1-2; clone size: few; D gene: -
CDR3 DNA: TGTGCCAGCAGCTTACATGCGGATTCCCCCGGCTACACCTTC; CDR3 protein: CASSLHADSPGYTF; V gene: TRBV7-6; J gene: TRBJ1-2; clone size: few; D gene: -
CDR3 DNA: TGTGCCACCAGTGCCGACAGGGACGGAAACACCATATATTTT; CDR3 protein: CATSADRDGNTIYF; V gene: TRBV24-1; J gene: TRBJ1-3; clone size: many; D gene: TRBD1
CDR3 DNA: TGTGCCACCAGCGCCAGGGGTATAAATCCCTCTTATGAGCAGTTCTTC; CDR3 protein: CATSARGINPSYEQFF; V gene: TRBV15; J gene: TRBJ2-1; clone size: many; D gene: -
CDR3 DNA: TGTGCCACTGGGCCGGCCGGGACCCTAAAGGGGTGGCAGTACTTC; CDR3 protein: CATGPAGTLKGWQYF; V gene: TRBV6-1; J gene: TRBJ2-7; clone size: -; D gene: -
CDR3 DNA: TGTGCCAGCAGCCCTCCGGACAGTGAAGCTTTCTTT; CDR3 protein: CASSPPDSEAFF; V gene: TRBV3-1; J gene: TRBJ1-1; clone size: many; D gene: -
CDR3 DNA: TGTGCCAGCAGCTTGGACCAGCGGGGGGAAAGGAATGAGCAGTTCTTC; CDR3 protein: CASSLDQRGERNEQFF; V gene: TRBV5-6; J gene: TRBJ2-1; clone size: -; D gene: TRBD2
CDR3 DNA: TGTGCCAGCAGTTACTCGAAGGCAGGGGCGATTGGCTACACCTTC; CDR3 protein: CASSYSKAGAIGYTF; V gene: TRBV6-2/TRBV6-3; J gene: TRBJ1-2; clone size: -; D gene: -
CDR3 DNA: TGTGCCAGCAGCCCCCGCAACAGGGCGGGTGGCTACACCTTC; CDR3 protein: CASSPRNRAGGYTF; V gene: TRBV5-1; J gene: TRBJ1-2; clone size: many; D gene: -
CDR3 DNA: TGCAGCGCGAAGGGAGGGCCGGGAGATACGCAGTATTTT; CDR3 protein: CSAKGGPGDTQYF; V gene: TRBV29-1; J gene: TRBJ2-3; clone size: many; D gene: TRBD2
CDR3 DNA: TGTGCCAGCAGCGAGCGGGAGTACGAGCAGTACTTC; CDR3 protein: CASSEREYEQYF; V gene: TRBV2; J gene: TRBJ2-7; clone size: many; D gene: TRBD2
CDR3 DNA: TGCAGTGCTAGAGCGGACTACGAGCAGTACTTC; CDR3 protein: CSARADYEQYF; V gene: TRBV20-1; J gene: TRBJ2-7; clone size: many; D gene: -
CDR3 DNA: TGTGCCAGCAGTACGGACGCCTTCCAAGAGACCCAGTACTTC; CDR3 protein: CASSTDAFQETQYF; V gene: TRBV12-3/TRBV12-4; J gene: TRBJ2-5; clone size: many; D gene: -
CDR3 DNA: TGTGCCACCAACCGAGCCGAGGGGCCGCAGTATTTT; CDR3 protein: CATNRAEGPQYF; V gene: TRBV24-1; J gene: TRBJ2-3; clone size: many; D gene: -
CDR3 DNA: TGTGCCAGCAGCGTAGGGAGGCAGGGCGAGAACACTGAAGCTTTCTTT; CDR3 protein: CASSVGRQGENTEAFF; V gene: TRBV9; J gene: TRBJ1-1; clone size: few; D gene: -
CDR3 DNA: TGTGCCAGCAGCTTCGGACAGCCTAATGAAAAACTGTTTTTT; CDR3 protein: CASSFGQPNEKLFF; V gene: TRBV5-5; J gene: TRBJ1-4; clone size: -; D gene: -
CDR3 DNA: TGTGCCAGCAGTCGAGGTGCGGGTTTGGATGGCTACACCTTC; CDR3 protein: CASSRGAGLDGYTF; V gene: TRBV2; J gene: TRBJ1-2; clone size: many; D gene: -
CDR3 DNA: TGCGCCAGCAGCTTCGCAGGGGGAGGCTACACCTTC; CDR3 protein: CASSFAGGGYTF; V gene: TRBV5-1; J gene: TRBJ1-2; clone size: many; D gene: TRBD1
CDR3 DNA: TGTGCCAGCAGCCGGCGAGGGACAGCCGACGAGCAGTACTTC; CDR3 protein: CASSRRGTADEQYF; V gene: TRBV6-2/TRBV6-3; J gene: TRBJ2-7; clone size: -; D gene: TRBD1
CDR3 DNA: TGCAGTGCTAGAGGCAGGGGGAATTCACCCCTCCACTTT; CDR3 protein: CSARGRGNSPLHF; V gene: TRBV20-1; J gene: TRBJ1-6; clone size: many; D gene: TRBD1
CDR3 DNA: TGTGCCAGCAGTATAACGGGGTACGGCACTGAAGCTTTCTTT; CDR3 protein: CASSITGYGTEAFF; V gene: TRBV12-3/TRBV12-4; J gene: TRBJ1-1; clone size: many; D gene: -
CDR3 DNA: TGTGCCAGCACCCCGGGACTAGAGTCCGAGCAGTACTTC; CDR3 protein: CASTPGLESEQYF; V gene: TRBV11-2; J gene: TRBJ2-7; clone size: many; D gene: TRBD2
CDR3 DNA: TGTGCCAGCAGCTTAGCAGTTGGAGGGACAGGGTGGTACGAGCAGTACTTC; CDR3 protein: CASSLAVGGTGWYEQYF; V gene: TRBV13; J gene: TRBJ2-7; clone size: few; D gene: TRBD1
CDR3 DNA: TGTGCCAGCAGTTACCGACAGAACACCTACGAGCAGTACTTC; CDR3 protein: CASSYRQNTYEQYF; V gene: TRBV6-2/TRBV6-3; J gene: TRBJ2-7; clone size: many; D gene: -
CDR3 DNA: TGTGCCTGGAGTGGGGGACAGTCATACGGAGGCTACACCTTC; CDR3 protein: CAWSGGQSYGGYTF; V gene: TRBV30; J gene: TRBJ1-2; clone size: -; D gene: TRBD1
CDR3 DNA: TGCAGTGCTCAAGAAGCGGGGGGTGGCTATGGCTACACCTTC; CDR3 protein: CSAQEAGGGYGYTF; V gene: TRBV20-1; J gene: TRBJ1-2; clone size: few; D gene: -
CDR3 DNA: TGCAGTGCTAGGTCATCCGGCGGGGCCTACGAGCAGTACTTC; CDR3 protein: CSARSSGGAYEQYF; V gene: TRBV20-1; J gene: TRBJ2-7; clone size: many; D gene: -
CDR3 DNA: TGTGCCAGCAGTACTGAATTTAACACCGGGGAGCTGTTTTTT; CDR3 protein: CASSTEFNTGELFF; V gene: TRBV6-4; J gene: TRBJ2-2; clone size: few; D gene: -
CDR3 DNA: TGCGCCAGCAGCTTGTATGGGACTAATGAAAAACTGTTTTTT; CDR3 protein: CASSLYGTNEKLFF; V gene: TRBV5-1; J gene: TRBJ1-4; clone size: many; D gene: -
CDR3 DNA: TGCAGTGCTAGAAGGAGGGAGGGTCAGCCCCAGCATTTT; CDR3 protein: CSARRREGQPQHF; V gene: TRBV20-1; J gene: TRBJ1-5; clone size: -; D gene: -
CDR3 DNA: TGTGCCAGCAGCCCATGGACTAGCGCAGATACGCAGTATTTT; CDR3 protein: CASSPWTSADTQYF; V gene: TRBV7-2; J gene: TRBJ2-3; clone size: many; D gene: TRBD2
CDR3 DNA: TGTGCCAGCAGTATGTTGACACAGAACTTTAATAACGGCTACACCTTC; CDR3 protein: CASSMLTQNFNNGYTF; V gene: TRBV27; J gene: TRBJ1-2; clone size: -; D gene: -
CDR3 DNA: TGTGCCAGCAGCCCCGCCGGACTAGCGGGAGATCGCGGTGAGCAGTTCTTC; CDR3 protein: CASSPAGLAGDRGEQFF; V gene: TRBV7-7; J gene: TRBJ2-1; clone size: many; D gene: TRBD2
CDR3 DNA: TGCAGTGCTAGTGGTAGCGGGAGTTTTCGAGATACGCAGTATTTT; CDR3 protein: CSASGSGSFRDTQYF; V gene: TRBV20-1; J gene: TRBJ2-3; clone size: many; D gene: TRBD2
CDR3 DNA: TGCAGTGCTTCCCAAACCGTCCCGGGACTAGCAGGATCGGTTGGCACCGGGGAGCTGTTTTTT; CDR3 protein: CSASQTVPGLAGSVGTGELFF; V gene: TRBV20-1; J gene: TRBJ2-2; clone size: -; D gene: TRBD2
CDR3 DNA: TGTGCCAGCAGCTTGTCTGGGGCCGGGGAGCTGTTTTTT; CDR3 protein: CASSLSGAGELFF; V gene: TRBV7-9; J gene: TRBJ2-2; clone size: many; D gene: -
CDR3 DNA: TGTGCCAGCACCCTGAGTATACAGGGGGCGGATGGCTACACCTTC; CDR3 protein: CASTLSIQGADGYTF; V gene: TRBV27; J gene: TRBJ1-2; clone size: many; D gene: TRBD1
CDR3 DNA: TGTGCCAGCAGCGTATCACAGGGGGCAGAGAACTATGGCTACACCTTC; CDR3 protein: CASSVSQGAENYGYTF; V gene: TRBV9; J gene: TRBJ1-2; clone size: -; D gene: TRBD1
CDR3 DNA: TGCGCCAGCAGCCGGGGCTTGGGACAGGGGGGCACTGAAGCTTTCTTT; CDR3 protein: CASSRGLGQGGTEAFF; V gene: TRBV4-1; J gene: TRBJ1-1; clone size: few; D gene: TRBD1
CDR3 DNA: TGTGCCAGCAGTTTATTTAGTCTCACGGCTCGTACCTACGAGCAGTACTTC; CDR3 protein: CASSLFSLTARTYEQYF; V gene: TRBV12-3/TRBV12-4; J gene: TRBJ2-7; clone size: many; D gene: -
CDR3 DNA: TGTGCCAGTAGTATAACAGGGATCTACGAGCAGTACTTC; CDR3 protein: CASSITGIYEQYF; V gene: TRBV19; J gene: TRBJ2-7; clone size: few; D gene: -
CDR3 DNA: TGCAGTGCTAAAACCCCTCCAGCGGGAGTTCTCAATGGGCAGTTCTTC; CDR3 protein: CSAKTPPAGVLNGQFF; V gene: TRBV20-1; J gene: TRBJ2-1; clone size: -; D gene: TRBD2
CDR3 DNA: TGTGCCACCAGTGATTCCGGAGCGTCCTACAATGAGCAGTTCTTC; CDR3 protein: CATSDSGASYNEQFF; V gene: TRBV24-1; J gene: TRBJ2-1; clone size: many; D gene: -
CDR3 DNA: TGTGCCAGCAGTTTTCCCCCGCCCCTCTATGGCTACACCTTC; CDR3 protein: CASSFPPPLYGYTF; V gene: TRBV12-3/TRBV12-4; J gene: TRBJ1-2; clone size: many; D gene: -
CDR3 DNA: TGTGCCAGCAGCTTAGAGGGGGCCATGGCGGGGGAGCAGTACTTC; CDR3 protein: CASSLEGAMAGEQYF; V gene: TRBV7-2; J gene: TRBJ2-7; clone size: many; D gene: -
CDR3 DNA: TGTGCCTGGAGTATTTTCTACGAGCAGTACTTC; CDR3 protein: CAWSIFYEQYF; V gene: TRBV30; J gene: TRBJ2-7; clone size: -; D gene: -